The 3 T cell receptor beta chains presented below share a single source sample, sequenced in a study of CD4 T cells in relation to SARS-CoV-2 and coronaviruses. These receptors lack a known antigen. Clones were sequenced by immunoSEQ multiplex PCR, and TCRdb holds only the in-frame ones, with some missing. Of approximately 41,000 clones listed, 75% to 90% were seen once; the top ten hold roughly 1.2%. The sequencing sample was made of naive CD4+ T cells from PBMCs, cultured in vitro. Subset: naive CD4+ T cells isolated by negative enrichment. Source of these receptors: an adult with COVID-19.

The chain combines TRBV2 with TRBJ2-1; D gene ambiguous. Trimming took off 6 bases at V and 13 bases at J, with 13 bases between the two ends. From germline, CDR1 is SNHLY and CDR2 FYNNEI. CDR3 length equals 11 residues. In DNA form, the CDR3 reads TGTGCCAGCAGGGGTTACCAAATCCAGTTCTTC. Residues: CASRGYQIQFF.

The V and J genes are TRBV6-5 and TRBJ2-3; D possibly matches TRBD1 or TRBD2 (5 bases each). The CDR3 consists of 14 residues. Germline V gene data show CDR1 as MNHEY and CDR2 as SVGAGI. Trimming took 2 bases from V and 5 from J, leaving 11 bases between them. The CDR3 nucleotides read TGTGCCAGCAGTTACAGGGGAGTGGTAGATACGCAGTATTTT. Its translation: CASSYRGVVDTQYF.

This sequence joins TRBV3-1 (or the pseudogene TRBV3-2) and TRBJ2-2; D is possibly TRBD1 (6 bases). V lost 4 bases and J lost 6, with 9 bases in between. Germline-derived CDR1 and CDR2 are LGHDT and YNNKEL (reference sequence). The CDR3 is 13 amino acids. The CDR3 here is CASSLGGPGELFF. The CDR3 coding sequence is TGTGCCAGCAGCCTAGGGGGTCCCGGGGAGCTGTTTTTT.